These T cell receptor beta chains were read from a single sample in a study of T cell repertoires in cytomegalovirus infection. TCRdb processed the reads anew with MiXCR; each CDR3 protein has one entry. Of fewer than 300,000 distinct CDR3 sequences listed, roughly 23% are singletons. Sequences were obtained from PBMCs. The receptors originated from a human donor in good health (CMV status not recorded). Some clones in this sample may be carry-over from other donors' samples. CDR3s leave out the opening cysteine and the closing phenylalanine or tryptophan.

V,J,CDR3
TRBV7-2,TRBJ2-7,ASSLEGRGSYEQY
TRBV7-9,TRBJ2-1,ASSLVQTGYNEQF
TRBV7-3,TRBJ2-1,ASSLAPGLANEQF
TRBV2,TRBJ2-1,ASSETSGFYNEQF
TRBV20-1,TRBJ2-5,SARDRRGQETQY
TRBV7-2,TRBJ2-5,ASSSRGEETQY
TRBV10-3,TRBJ1-1,AISDSTQGNTEAF
TRBV7-2,TRBJ1-1,ASRGDLNTEAF
TRBV24-1,TRBJ1-1,ATSRDRNTEAF
TRBV4-3,TRBJ2-7,ASSQRGAEQY
TRBV7-2,TRBJ2-5,ASSFGIGETQY
TRBV20-1,TRBJ1-6,RAVAGGGNSPLH
TRBV7-2,TRBJ2-7,ASSQRTGEPYEQY
TRBV6-1,TRBJ2-3,ASSEFGGPTDTQY
TRBV3-1,TRBJ2-2,ASSQHTGELF
TRBV7-9,TRBJ2-5,AGSGGTSQETQY
TRBV6-2/TRBV6-3,TRBJ2-1,ASIGLAGVNEQF
TRBV7-2,TRBJ1-3,ASSSPGFSGNTIY
TRBV20-1,TRBJ2-7,SASGAWGDEQY
TRBV19,TRBJ1-5,ASSKRQGGSYQPQH
TRBV5-4,TRBJ2-3,ASSSSPLGGGTDTQY
TRBV7-2,TRBJ2-3,ASSLAVAGVDTQY